This T cell receptor (beta chain) came from a study of blood T cell repertoires in COVID-19 (dated by TCRdb to 2018 to 2020). Turning to the overall study: The collaborator samples originated in the United States, Italy and Spain and spanned the acute and convalescent phases of COVID-19. The prospective study material was composed of cDNA or gDNA derived from T cells, B-cell-depleted T cells, or PBMCs. Subjects who had been exposed to COVID-19, were actively infected with it, or had recovered from it provided the deeply sampled blood TCRbeta repertoires that made up the dataset. The repertoires were released in a freely available public database meant as a resource for research on the immune response to SARS-CoV-2. The samples were drawn from the first 160 participants of the ongoing ImmuneRACE study and from 950 to 1,500 subjects provided by 6 global collaborators. Nearly every sample came with metadata listing a de-identified subject ID, COVID-19 status, age in years and sex. Where HLA class I and class II types were available, the types were taken from metadata supplied by the sample provider, not from assay-based typing. Study-level results and caveats: How much clinical and demographic metadata was included differed by source and by participant, and the metadata was provided uncurated.

The collaborating institutions used their own protocols to collect whole blood in K2EDTA tubes. For TCRbeta analysis, collaborators shipped samples in one of three forms: frozen whole blood, isolated PBMCs, or DNA extracted from either of those sample types. TCRbeta CDR3 regions were amplified from genomic DNA by means of the immunoSEQ Assay, a bias-controlled multiplex PCR. As for the authors' bioinformatics: Within the assay, amplification of reference gene primers was used to estimate how many nucleated cells each sample contained. To quantify the absolute abundance of each unique TCRbeta CDR3 rearrangement, sequence reads were collapsed and filtered. For each sample, productive Simpson clonality was calculated as the square root of Simpson's diversity index across productive rearrangements. TCRdb's version of the immuneACCESS table is confined to in-frame rearrangements and falls short of the full clone set. An unresolved V gene accounts for under half of the shortfall where checked; the remainder is of unknown origin. V, J and clone size are those of that table, while D and trimming were read from the DNA. The sample data list about 67,000 clones, and approximately 88% of these were observed just once. The top ten constitute around a fifth of the sample.

To note about this clone: This receptor's antigen is unknown. No base quality information exists; no much larger clone differs at one position.

According to the germline V gene, CDR1 reads ENHRY and CDR2 reads SYGVKD. V has 7 bases trimmed and J has 5 bases trimmed; junction bases matching no gene number 9. Measured from the cysteine to the phenylalanine, the CDR3 is 14 residues long. Kept here is only the CDR3 DNA, which spans 42 bases and is read in frame from base 1. Rearrangement joined TRBV10-3 to TRBJ1-1, with TRBD1 identical over 8 junction bases. The clonotype was recovered from an elderly woman with acute or convalescent COVID-19. Sequences were obtained from peripheral blood. CDR3 reads: CAITKSGGGTEAFF. Here is the DNA: TGTGCCATCACCAAATCAGGGGGCGGGACTGAAGCTTTCTTT.